Here is one T cell receptor beta chain with its context. Germline CDR1 SGHDN, CDR2 FVKESK. V was cut by 4 bases and J by 3 bases, with 19 bases left in between. CDR3 length: 16 residues. Primed by a sample-barcoded 5' primer and a J-beta primer mix, a second PCR proceeded for about 6 to 11 cycles. TCRdb called the 5' RACE reads again in MiXCR, with one record for every CDR3 protein. The table records over a million distinct CDR3 sequences, under 30% of them present only once. The sample originates from a study of blood T cells in healthy people across ages. This sample also belongs to another study, concerning T cells of mothers and their children.

Sequencing used blood. The chain joins TRBV14 to TRBJ2-7; D tentatively reads TRBD1 or TRBD2 (5 bases each). The clonotype comes from a girl under 10 years old in good health. The CDR3 spells CASSPRPRGTVYEQYF. The CDR3 DNA sequence: TGTGCCAGCAGCCCCAGACCGAGGGGAACCGTCTACGAGCAGTACTTC.